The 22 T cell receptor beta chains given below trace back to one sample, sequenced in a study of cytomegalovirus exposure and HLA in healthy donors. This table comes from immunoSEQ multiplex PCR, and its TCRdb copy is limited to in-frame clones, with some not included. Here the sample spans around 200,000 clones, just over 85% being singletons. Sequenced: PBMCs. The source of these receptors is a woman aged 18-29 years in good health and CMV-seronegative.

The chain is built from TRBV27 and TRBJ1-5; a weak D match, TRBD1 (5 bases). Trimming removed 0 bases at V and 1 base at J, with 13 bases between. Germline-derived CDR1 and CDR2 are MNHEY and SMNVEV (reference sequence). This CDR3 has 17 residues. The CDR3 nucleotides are TGTGCCAGCAGTTTATCGGGTGGGGGGAGCAGCAATCAGCCCCAGCATTTT. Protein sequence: CASSLSGGGSSNQPQHF.

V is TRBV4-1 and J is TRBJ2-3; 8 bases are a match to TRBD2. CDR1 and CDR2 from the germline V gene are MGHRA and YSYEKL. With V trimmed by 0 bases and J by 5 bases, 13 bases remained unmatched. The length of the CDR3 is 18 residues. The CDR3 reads CASSQETAAGGNRDTQYF. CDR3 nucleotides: TGCGCCAGCAGCCAAGAAACGGCGGCGGGAGGCAATAGAGATACGCAGTATTTT.

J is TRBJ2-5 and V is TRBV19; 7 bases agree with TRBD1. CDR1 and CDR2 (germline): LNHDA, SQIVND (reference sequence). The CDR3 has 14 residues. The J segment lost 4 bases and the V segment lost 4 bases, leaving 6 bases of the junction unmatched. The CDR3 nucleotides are TGTGCCAGTAGTAGCAACAGGGGTCGAGAGACCCAGTACTTC. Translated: CASSSNRGRETQYF. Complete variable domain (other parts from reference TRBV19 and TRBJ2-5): DGGITQSPKYLFRKEGQNVTLSCEQNLNHDAMYWYRQDPGQGLRLIYYSQIVNDFQKGDIAEGYSVSREKKESFPLTVTSAQKNPTAFYLCASSSNRGRETQYFGPGTRLLVL.

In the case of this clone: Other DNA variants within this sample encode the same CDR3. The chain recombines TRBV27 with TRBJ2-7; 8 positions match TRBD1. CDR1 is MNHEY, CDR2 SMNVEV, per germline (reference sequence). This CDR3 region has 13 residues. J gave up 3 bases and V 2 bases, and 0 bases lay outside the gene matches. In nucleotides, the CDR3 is TGTGCCAGCAGTTTAACAGGGGGCTACGAGCAGTACTTC. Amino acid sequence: CASSLTGGYEQYF.

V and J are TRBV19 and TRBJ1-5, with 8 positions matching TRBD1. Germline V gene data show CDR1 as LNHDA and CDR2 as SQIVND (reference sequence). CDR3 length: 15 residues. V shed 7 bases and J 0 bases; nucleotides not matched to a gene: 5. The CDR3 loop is CASKGDRYSNQPQHF. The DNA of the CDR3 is TGTGCCAGTAAAGGGGACAGGTATAGCAATCAGCCCCAGCATTTT.

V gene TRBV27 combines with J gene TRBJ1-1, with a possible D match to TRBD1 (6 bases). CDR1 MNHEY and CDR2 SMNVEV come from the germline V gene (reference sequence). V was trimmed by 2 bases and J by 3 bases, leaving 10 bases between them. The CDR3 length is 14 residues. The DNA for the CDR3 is TGTGCCAGCAGTTTAGTAGGGGGACACACTGAAGCTTTCTTT. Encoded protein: CASSLVGGHTEAFF.

The CDR3 bases are TGTGCCAGCAGCTTAGTGGTGCCTAGCGGGAGGTACTACGAGCAGTACTTC. Protein: CASSLVVPSGRYYEQYF. V gene TRBV7-2 combines with J gene TRBJ2-7, with 11 bases that match TRBD2. CDR1 and CDR2 (germline): SGHTA, FQGNSA. V shed 1 base, J shed 3 bases, and the junction held 8 bases outside the gene matches. The CDR3 spans 17 residues.

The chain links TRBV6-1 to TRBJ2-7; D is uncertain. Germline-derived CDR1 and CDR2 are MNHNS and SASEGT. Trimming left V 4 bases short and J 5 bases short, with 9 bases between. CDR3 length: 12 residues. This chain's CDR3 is CASSGHADEQYF. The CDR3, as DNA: TGTGCCAGCAGTGGGCACGCGGACGAGCAGTACTTC.

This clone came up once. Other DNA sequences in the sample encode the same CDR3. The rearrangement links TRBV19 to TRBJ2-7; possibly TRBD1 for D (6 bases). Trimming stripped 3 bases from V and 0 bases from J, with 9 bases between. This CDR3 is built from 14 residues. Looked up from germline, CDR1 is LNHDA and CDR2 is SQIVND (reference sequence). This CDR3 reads CASSIQGSSYEQYF. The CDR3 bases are TGTGCCAGTAGTATTCAGGGGTCCTCCTACGAGCAGTACTTC.

CDR3 DNA: TGTGCCAGCAGCCCTACAGCACTAGCCAAAAACATTCAGTACTTC. It is translated as CASSPTALAKNIQYF. The chain is built from TRBV27 and TRBJ2-4; the D is unclear. V gave up 6 bases and J gave up 0 bases, with 12 bases separating them. Germline values: CDR1 MNHEY, CDR2 SMNVEV (reference sequence). This CDR3 comprises 15 residues.

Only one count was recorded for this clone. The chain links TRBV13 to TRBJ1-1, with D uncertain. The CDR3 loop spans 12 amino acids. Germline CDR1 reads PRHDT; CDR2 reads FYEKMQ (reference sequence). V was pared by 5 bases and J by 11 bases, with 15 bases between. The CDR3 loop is CASSALQARAFF. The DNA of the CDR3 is TGTGCCAGCAGCGCGCTTCAAGCACGGGCTTTCTTT. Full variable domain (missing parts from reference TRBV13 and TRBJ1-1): AAGVIQSPRHLIKEKRETATLKCYPIPRHDTVYWYQQGPGQDPQFLISFYEKMQSDKGSIPDRFSAQQFSDYHSELNMSSLELGDSALYFCASSALQARAFFGQGTRLTVV.

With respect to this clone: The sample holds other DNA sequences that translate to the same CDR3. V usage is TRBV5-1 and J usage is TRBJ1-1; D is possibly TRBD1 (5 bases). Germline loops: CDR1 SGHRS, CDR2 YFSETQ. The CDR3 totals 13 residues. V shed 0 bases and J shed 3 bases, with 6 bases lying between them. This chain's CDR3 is CASSLAGYTEAFF. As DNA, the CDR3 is TGCGCCAGCAGCTTGGCAGGGTACACTGAAGCTTTCTTT.

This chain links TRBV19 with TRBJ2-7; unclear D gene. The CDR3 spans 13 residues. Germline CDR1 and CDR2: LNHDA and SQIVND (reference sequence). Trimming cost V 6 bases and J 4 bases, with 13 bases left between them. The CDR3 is CASSNPAGYEQYF. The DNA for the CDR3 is TGTGCCAGTAGCAACCCCGCCGGTTACGAGCAGTACTTC. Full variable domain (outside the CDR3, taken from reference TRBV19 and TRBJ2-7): DGGITQSPKYLFRKEGQNVTLSCEQNLNHDAMYWYRQDPGQGLRLIYYSQIVNDFQKGDIAEGYSVSREKKESFPLTVTSAQKNPTAFYLCASSNPAGYEQYFGPGTRLTVT.

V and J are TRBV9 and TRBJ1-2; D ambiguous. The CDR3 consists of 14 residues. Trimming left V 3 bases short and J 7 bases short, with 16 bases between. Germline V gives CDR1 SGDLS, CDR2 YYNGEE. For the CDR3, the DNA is TGTGCCAGCAGCGGGTCCCGTACTCTCGGTGGCTACACCTTC. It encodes CASSGSRTLGGYTF.

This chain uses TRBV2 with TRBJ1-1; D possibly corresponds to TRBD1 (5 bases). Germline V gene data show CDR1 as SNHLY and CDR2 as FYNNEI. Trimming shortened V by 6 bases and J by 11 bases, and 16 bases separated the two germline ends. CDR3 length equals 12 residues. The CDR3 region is CASSNGPSGAFF. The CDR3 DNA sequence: TGTGCCAGCAGCAACGGGCCCTCAGGGGCTTTCTTT.

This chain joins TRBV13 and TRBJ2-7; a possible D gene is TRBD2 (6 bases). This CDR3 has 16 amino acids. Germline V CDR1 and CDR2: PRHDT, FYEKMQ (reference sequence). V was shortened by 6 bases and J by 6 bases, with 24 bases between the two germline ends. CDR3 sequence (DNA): TGTGCCAGCAGGGCGGGAAAGGGCTCTGTGGGACTCGAGCAGTACTTC. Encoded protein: CASRAGKGSVGLEQYF.

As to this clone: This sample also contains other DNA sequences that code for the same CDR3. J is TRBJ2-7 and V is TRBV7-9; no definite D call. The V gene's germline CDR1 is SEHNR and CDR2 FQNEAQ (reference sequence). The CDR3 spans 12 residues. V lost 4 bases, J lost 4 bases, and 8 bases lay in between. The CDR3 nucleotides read TGTGCCAGCAGCTCTACAGTTTACGAGCAGTACTTC. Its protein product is CASSSTVYEQYF. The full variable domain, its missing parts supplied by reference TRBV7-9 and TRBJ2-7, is DTGVSQNPRHKITKRGQNVTFRCDPISEHNRLYWYRQTLGQGPEFLTYFQNEAQLEKSRLLSDRFSAERPKGSFSTLEIQRTEQGDSAMYLCASSSTVYEQYFGPGTRLTVT.

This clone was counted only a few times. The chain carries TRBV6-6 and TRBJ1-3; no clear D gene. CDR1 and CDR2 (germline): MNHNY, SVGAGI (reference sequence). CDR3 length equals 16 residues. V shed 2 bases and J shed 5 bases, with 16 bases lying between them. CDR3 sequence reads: CASSYGSEDYRNTIYF. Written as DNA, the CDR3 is TGTGCCAGCAGTTACGGGAGCGAGGATTATAGAAACACCATATATTTT.

CDR3 protein: CASSLGGGRRVRPEKLFF. The DNA for the CDR3 is TGTGCCAGCAGCTTAGGAGGTGGGAGGAGGGTCCGGCCTGAAAAACTGTTTTTT. The chain is built from TRBV7-6 and TRBJ1-4, with D unclear. Germline CDR1 is SGHVS and CDR2 is FNYEAQ. V gave up 1 base and J gave up 7 bases, with 22 bases separating them. CDR3 length: 18 residues.

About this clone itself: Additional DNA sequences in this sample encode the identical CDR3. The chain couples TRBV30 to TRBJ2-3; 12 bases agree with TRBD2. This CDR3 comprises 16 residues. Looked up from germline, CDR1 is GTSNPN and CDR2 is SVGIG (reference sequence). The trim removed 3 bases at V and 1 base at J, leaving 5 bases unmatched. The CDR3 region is CAWSVRLAGGTDTQYF. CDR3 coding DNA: TGTGCCTGGAGCGTTAGACTAGCGGGAGGCACAGATACGCAGTATTTT.

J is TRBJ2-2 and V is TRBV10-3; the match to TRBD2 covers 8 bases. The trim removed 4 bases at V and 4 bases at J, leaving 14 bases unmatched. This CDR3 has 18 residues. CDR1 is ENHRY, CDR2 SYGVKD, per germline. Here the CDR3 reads CAISVLLAESSGTGELFF. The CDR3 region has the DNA TGTGCCATCAGTGTCCTACTAGCGGAATCAAGTGGCACCGGGGAGCTGTTTTTT.

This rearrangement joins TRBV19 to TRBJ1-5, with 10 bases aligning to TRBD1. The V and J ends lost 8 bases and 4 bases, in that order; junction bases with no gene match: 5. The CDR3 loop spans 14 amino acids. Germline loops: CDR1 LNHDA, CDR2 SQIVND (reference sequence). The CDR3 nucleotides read TGTGCCAGTTGGGACAGGGGCGCGAATCAGCCCCAGCATTTT. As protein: CASWDRGANQPQHF.